The 22 T cell receptor beta chains given below trace back to one sample, sequenced in a study of OX40 agonist ivuxolimab in advanced cancers. Sequencing was performed with immunoSEQ multiplex PCR; in TCRdb, only in-frame clones are kept and a portion is missing. The sample holds tens of thousands of clones, roughly 88% seen once. This sample comprised CD4+ or CD8+ T cells sorted from blood, obtained in a trial of the OX40 agonist ivuxolimab. The receptor set was obtained from an adult with an advanced solid tumor such as melanoma, head and neck, liver or kidney cancer.

This clone has a handful of counts. This chain links TRBV7-9 with TRBJ1-1, with D possibly being TRBD1 (5 bases). Germline CDR1 reads SEHNR; CDR2 reads FQNEAQ (reference sequence). The ends were cut back, 5 bases at V and 0 bases at J, with 13 bases in the middle. The length of the CDR3 is 15 residues. CDR3 sequence: CASSPQGRVNTEAFF. As DNA, the CDR3 is TGTGCCAGCAGCCCCCAGGGTCGGGTGAACACTGAAGCTTTCTTT. The whole variable domain, filled in from reference TRBV7-9 and TRBJ1-1, reads DTGVSQNPRHKITKRGQNVTFRCDPISEHNRLYWYRQTLGQGPEFLTYFQNEAQLEKSRLLSDRFSAERPKGSFSTLEIQRTEQGDSAMYLCASSPQGRVNTEAFFGQGTRLTVV.

The genes are TRBV18 and TRBJ2-7; 12 bases are a match to TRBD2. The CDR3 is 15 amino acids. Trimming removed 5 bases from V and 3 bases from J; junction bases left unmatched: 5. Germline V lookup: CDR1 KGHSH, CDR2 LQKENI. This CDR3 reads CASSTTSGGNYEQYF. CDR3 nucleotides: TGTGCCAGCTCAACGACTAGCGGGGGAAACTACGAGCAGTACTTC.

This chain links TRBV6-5 with TRBJ2-7, with D unresolved. This CDR3 comprises 15 residues. V lost 2 bases and J 0 bases, leaving 11 bases between the germline ends. Germline V CDR1 and CDR2: MNHEY, SVGAGI. The CDR3 DNA reads TGTGCCAGCAGTTACGCGGCAGTAAGCTCCTACGAGCAGTACTTC. It codes for CASSYAAVSSYEQYF.

The gene calls are TRBV10-3 and TRBJ2-5, with 15 positions matching TRBD2. There are 17 residues in the CDR3. Germline CDR1 is ENHRY and CDR2 is SYGVKD. Trimming took 4 bases from V and 3 from J; bases not matched to a gene: 6. The CDR3 loop is CAISGGLAGGDKETQYF. CDR3 sequence (DNA): TGTGCCATCAGTGGGGGACTAGCGGGAGGCGATAAAGAGACCCAGTACTTC.

This clone was seen a few times. This chain links TRBV10-3 with TRBJ2-1, with TRBD1 matching 8 bases. The CDR3 is 14 amino acids. Per the germline V gene, CDR1 is ENHRY and CDR2 is SYGVKD. The ends lost 11 bases at V and 5 bases at J; junction bases unmatched: 11. The CDR3 DNA reads as TGTGCCCACGCCGGACAGGGAATAAACAATGAGCAGTTCTTC. It yields the protein CAHAGQGINNEQFF.

The V and J genes are TRBV11-2 and TRBJ2-1; 9 positions match TRBD2. Germline assignment: CDR1 SGHAT and CDR2 FQNNGV. V gave up 5 bases and J gave up 6 bases; unmatched junction bases: 8. The CDR3 extends over 15 amino acids. DNA for the CDR3: TGTGCCAGCAGCCGAGGGACTAGCCGATTCAATGAGCAGTTCTTC. Amino acids: CASSRGTSRFNEQFF.

V usage is TRBV7-8 and J usage is TRBJ1-4; D might be TRBD1 (5 bases). This CDR3 is built from 13 residues. The germline CDR1 and CDR2 sequences are SGHVS and FQNEAQ. The V and J ends lost 1 base and 11 bases respectively, with 11 bases between them. The CDR3 DNA is TGTGCCAGCAGCTTAGGTTTAGGGGAGAAACTGTTTTTT. This codes for CASSLGLGEKLFF.

The chain couples TRBV28 to TRBJ1-1; 11 bases align to TRBD1. V shed 4 bases and J 9 bases; nucleotides not matched to a gene: 7. The CDR3 extends over 14 amino acids. Germline assignment: CDR1 MDHEN and CDR2 SYDVKM. As DNA, the CDR3 is TGTGCCAGCAGTTCCGGACAGGGGGCGCGAAAAGCTTTCTTT. It yields the protein CASSSGQGARKAFF.

The chain links TRBV5-4 to TRBJ2-2, with D unclear. V was clipped by 0 bases and J by 5 bases, with 5 bases between them. The CDR3 spans 13 residues. Germline V gene sequence: CDR1 SGHNT, CDR2 YYREEE (reference sequence). CDR3 bases: TGTGCCAGCAGCTTGGGCTATACCGGGGAGCTGTTTTTT. Translation gives CASSLGYTGELFF.

The gene calls are TRBV27 and TRBJ2-4, with D perhaps matching TRBD1 (6 bases). The germline V gene encodes CDR1 MNHEY and CDR2 SMNVEV (reference sequence). The CDR3 covers 16 residues. Trimming cost V 4 bases and J 1 base, with 14 bases left between them. In DNA form, the CDR3 reads TGTGCCAGCAGTTCACAGGGTGTTTCGGCCAAAAACATTCAGTACTTC. It specifies CASSSQGVSAKNIQYF.

This rearrangement joins TRBV2 to TRBJ2-5, with 7 bases matching TRBD2. Germline V gene lookup returns CDR1 SNHLY and CDR2 FYNNEI. The CDR3 has 13 residues. J was trimmed by 5 bases and V by 11 bases; bases with no gene match: 11. CDR3 coding DNA: TGTGCCGGTGGCCAGCGGGGCGGGGAGACCCAGTACTTC. Translation gives CAGGQRGGETQYF.

As DNA, the CDR3 is TGTGCCAGCAGTTTATGGGAGGCGGGAAACACTGAAGCTTTCTTT. This sequence encodes CASSLWEAGNTEAFF. The chain has TRBV28 and TRBJ1-1; D is uncertain. The CDR3 is 15 residues long. V dropped 0 bases and J dropped 2 bases, with 10 bases sitting between them. Germline V gene data show CDR1 as MDHEN and CDR2 as SYDVKM.

J is TRBJ1-4 and V is TRBV2, with D perhaps TRBD1 (5 bases). The V end was cut by 6 bases, the J end by 6 bases, with 17 bases between. This CDR3 comprises 15 residues. The germline V gene has CDR1 SNHLY and CDR2 FYNNEI. The CDR3 is CASSLDTPHHEKLFF. The CDR3 nucleotides read TGTGCCAGCAGCCTGGACACCCCACATCATGAAAAACTGTTTTTT.

The CDR3: CASRGTPTSTDTQYF. The CDR3 region has the DNA TGTGCCAGCAGGGGGACTCCGACTAGCACAGATACGCAGTATTTT. The rearrangement uses TRBV5-4 and TRBJ2-3; a weak D match, TRBD2 (6 bases). Germline V gives CDR1 SGHNT, CDR2 YYREEE (reference sequence). Trimming removed 5 bases from V and 0 bases from J, with 13 bases in between. The CDR3 length is 15 residues.

In DNA, the CDR3 is TGTGCCAGCTCACCGGACAGGGGAGGAGGCGGCTACACCTTC. This encodes CASSPDRGGGGYTF. The chain uses TRBV18 and TRBJ1-2, with 9 bases lining up with TRBD1. The CDR3 is 14 residues long. J was trimmed by 8 bases and V by 3 bases; bases with no gene match: 7. Looked up from germline, CDR1 is KGHSH and CDR2 is LQKENI.

This sequence joins TRBV7-6 and TRBJ2-1; 13 bases map to TRBD2. The CDR3 extends over 15 amino acids. Trimming cost V 5 bases and J 5 bases; bases outside gene matches: 3. Germline loops: CDR1 SGHVS, CDR2 FNYEAQ. CDR3 in DNA: TGTGCCAGCAGCCGCGGACTAGCGGGGGACAATGAGCAGTTCTTC. This encodes CASSRGLAGDNEQFF. Combining the CDR3 with reference TRBV7-6 and TRBJ2-1 gives the whole variable domain GAGVSQSPRYKVTKRGQDVALRCDPISGHVSLYWYRQALGQGPEFLTYFNYEAQQDKSGLPNDRFSAERPEGSISTLTIQRTEQRDSAMYRCASSRGLAGDNEQFFGPGTRLTVL.

This chain connects TRBV5-5 to TRBJ1-2, with D possibly being TRBD1 (6 bases). The V and J ends lost 0 bases and 2 bases respectively, with 11 bases between them. Germline CDR1 and CDR2: SGHKS and YYEKEE (reference sequence). The CDR3 is 15 residues long. The DNA of the CDR3 is TGTGCCAGCAGCTTGGACAGGGTGGCGAACTATGGCTACACCTTC. This translates into CASSLDRVANYGYTF. The full variable domain, with the rest looked up from reference TRBV5-5 and TRBJ1-2, is DAGVTQSPTHLIKTRGQQVTLRCSPISGHKSVSWYQQVLGQGPQFIFQYYEKEERGRGNFPDRFSARQFPNYSSELNVNALLLGDSALYLCASSLDRVANYGYTFGSGTRLTVV.

This clone was seen more than once but under ten times. This rearrangement joins TRBV2 to TRBJ1-2; possibly TRBD1 for D (5 bases). The length of the CDR3 is 15 residues. V lost 3 bases and J 5 bases, leaving 16 bases between the germline ends. CDR1 is SNHLY and CDR2 is FYNNEI in the germline V gene. The CDR3: CASSDPWDGEYGYTF. The CDR3 DNA follows: TGTGCCAGCAGTGACCCGTGGGACGGAGAATATGGCTACACCTTC.

V is TRBV18 and J is TRBJ2-1; TRBD1 matches at 12 bases. The germline V gene encodes CDR1 KGHSH and CDR2 LQKENI. Unmatched junction bases numbered 6, after V lost 6 bases and J lost 6 bases. The CDR3 is made up of 15 amino acids. CDR3 DNA: TGTGCCAGCTCTCCGGGACAGGGGGCTGGCAATGAGCAGTTCTTC. The encoded protein is CASSPGQGAGNEQFF.

This chain joins TRBV28 and TRBJ2-5, with 12 bases fitting TRBD2. The germline V gene has CDR1 MDHEN and CDR2 SYDVKM. V lost 5 bases and J lost 6; bases outside the gene matches: 10. This CDR3 spans 16 amino acids. The CDR3 sequence: CASSTQLAGGRKTQYF. As DNA, the CDR3 is TGTGCCAGCAGTACCCAACTAGCGGGGGGTCGGAAGACCCAGTACTTC.

The chain recombines TRBV30 with TRBJ1-5; possibly TRBD1 for D (6 bases). CDR1 and CDR2 from the germline V gene are GTSNPN and SVGIG (reference sequence). The CDR3 is 14 residues long. Trimming cost V 0 bases and J 2 bases, with 8 bases left between them. CDR3 in amino acids: CAWSVGGGNQPQHF. DNA of the CDR3: TGTGCCTGGAGTGTAGGGGGGGGCAATCAGCCCCAGCATTTT.

This clone was picked up a small number of times. The chain employs TRBV2 and TRBJ1-1; TRBD1 matches at 8 bases. V lost 9 bases, J lost 11 bases, and 14 bases stayed unmatched. CDR1 SNHLY and CDR2 FYNNEI come from the germline V gene. CDR3 length equals 13 residues. The CDR3 DNA reads TGTGCCAGTCAGGGACAGGAGGGGCGCGGGGCTTTCTTT. This codes for CASQGQEGRGAFF.